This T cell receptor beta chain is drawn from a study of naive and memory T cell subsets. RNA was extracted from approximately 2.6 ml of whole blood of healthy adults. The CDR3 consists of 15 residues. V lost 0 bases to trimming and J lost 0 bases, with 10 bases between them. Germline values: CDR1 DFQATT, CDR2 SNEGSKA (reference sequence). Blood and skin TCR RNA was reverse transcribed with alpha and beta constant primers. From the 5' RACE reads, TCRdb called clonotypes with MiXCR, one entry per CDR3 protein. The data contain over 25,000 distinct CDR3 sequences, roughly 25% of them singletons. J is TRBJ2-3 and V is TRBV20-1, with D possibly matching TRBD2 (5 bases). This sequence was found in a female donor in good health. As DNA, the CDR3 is TGCAGTGCTAGAGATTTTGGGGAGAGCACAGATACGCAGTATTTT. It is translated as CSARDFGESTDTQYF.